The text below deals with one TCR beta chain. Its antigen is not identified. Germline CDR1 is DFQATT and CDR2 is SNEGSKA (reference sequence). The CDR3 sequence is 14 residues long. V gave up 0 bases and J gave up 0 bases, with 9 bases separating them. Template material for TCR beta VDJ and CDR3 profiling consisted of genomic DNA. TCRdb re-derived calls from the reads in MiXCR, one entry per CDR3 protein. The repertoire holds 95,000 to 150,000 distinct CDR3 sequences, 58% seen once, with 25% to 30% in the top ten. Patients chosen for sequencing had CD8+CD57+ cells that had expanded, as shown by flow cytometry. By the time of blood sampling, patients had still received no therapy. This specimen belongs to a study of CD8+CD57+ T cells in acquired aplastic anemia. Study information: DNA per sorted CD4+ or CD8+ sample ranged about 0.2 to 30 ug, averaging roughly 3.3 ug. Study-level points and caveats: Patients were compared with controls for CD8+ Simpson's diversity, and no significant difference emerged. Roughly 27 shared CD8+ CDR3s appeared highly expressed within patients' immunodominant clones.

The receptor comes from a human donor with aplastic anemia. This chain uses TRBV20-1 with TRBJ2-7; D remains ambiguous. The sequencing input was sorted CD4+, CD8+, or CD8+CD57+ T cells (not recorded which) from PBMCs. The CDR3: CSARDSGSSYEQYF. DNA for the CDR3: TGCAGTGCTAGAGATAGTGGCAGCTCCTACGAGCAGTACTTC.